This TCR beta chain was sequenced for a study of T-cell reconstitution after alpha-beta-depleted transplantation in children (dated by TCRdb to the mid-2010s). In terms of the full investigation: Using TCR repertoire profiling, the study followed T-cell immune reconstitution in a quantitative way in children after TCRalphabeta/CD19-depleted allogeneic hematopoietic cell transplantation.

Library generation was performed with PCR. Reads for this sample came from an Illumina HiSeq 2500. TCR libraries were prepared with molecular barcoding, using unique molecular identifiers to normalize TCRbeta repertoire quantification. Starting from the raw public reads, TCRdb applied fastp trimming at Q25, assembled clones with MiXCR and retained in-frame beta chains. Every distinct CDR3 protein forms one entry, paired with its most common genes and DNA. The sample includes about 400,000 distinct CDR3 sequences, with 13% observed a single time. 3.5% to 4.5% of the sample is held by the ten biggest clonotypes. For this clonotype: Its antigen has not been determined. Base qualities are missing; no much larger clone stands one base away.

The receptor comes from a human donor who donated a stem cell graft to a child with Fanconi anemia. Source: PBMCs, taken from the stem cell graft.

In nucleotide form, the sequence is TGCAGCGTTGAGGAGGAGGAGTCCTACGAGCAGTACTTC. It codes for CSVEEEESYEQYF. The rearranged segments are TRBV29-1 and TRBJ2-7, and perhaps TRBD2 as D gene, on 5 matching bases. V was cut back by 3 bases and J by 1 base, leaving a gap of 10 bases between them. From a lookup of the germline V gene, CDR1 and CDR2 are SQVTM and ANQGSEA. The CDR3 covers 13 residues, taking in both the cysteine and the phenylalanine. The CDR3 DNA has 39 bases and is translated from base 1.